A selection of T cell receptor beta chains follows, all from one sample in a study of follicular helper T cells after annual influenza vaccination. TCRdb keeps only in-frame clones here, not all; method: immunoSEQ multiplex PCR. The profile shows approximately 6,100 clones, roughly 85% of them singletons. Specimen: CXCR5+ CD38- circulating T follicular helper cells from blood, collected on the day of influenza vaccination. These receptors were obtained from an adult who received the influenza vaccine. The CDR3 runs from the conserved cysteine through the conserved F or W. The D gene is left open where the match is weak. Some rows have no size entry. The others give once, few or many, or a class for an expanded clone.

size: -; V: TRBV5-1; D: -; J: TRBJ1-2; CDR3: CASSSQIANYGYTF; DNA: TGCGCCAGCAGCAGCCAGATAGCTAACTATGGCTACACCTTC
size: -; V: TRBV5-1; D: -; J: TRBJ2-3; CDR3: CASSHRGDSGTTDTQYF; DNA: TGCGCCAGCAGCCATCGGGGGGACAGTGGGACCACAGATACGCAGTATTTT
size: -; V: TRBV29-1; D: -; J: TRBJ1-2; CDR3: CSVEDRGRARANYGYTF; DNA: TGCAGCGTTGAAGATCGGGGGAGGGCCCGAGCTAACTATGGCTACACCTTC
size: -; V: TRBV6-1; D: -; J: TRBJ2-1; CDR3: CASNWGSYNEQFF; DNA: TGTGCCAGCAATTGGGGCTCCTACAATGAGCAGTTCTTC
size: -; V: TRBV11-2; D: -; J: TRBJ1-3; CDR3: CASSLDLAQTGNTIYF; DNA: TGTGCCAGCAGCTTAGATCTGGCACAGACTGGAAACACCATATATTTT
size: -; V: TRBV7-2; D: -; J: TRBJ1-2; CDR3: CASSAMSLYGYTF; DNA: TGTGCCAGCAGCGCAATGAGCCTCTATGGCTACACCTTC
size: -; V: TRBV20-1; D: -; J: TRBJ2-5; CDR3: CSAGLEETQYF; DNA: TGCAGTGCTGGCTTAGAAGAGACCCAGTACTTC
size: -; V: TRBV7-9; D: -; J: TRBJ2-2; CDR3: CASSPNREGVGELFF; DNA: TGTGCCAGCAGCCCCAACAGGGAAGGTGTCGGGGAGCTGTTTTTT
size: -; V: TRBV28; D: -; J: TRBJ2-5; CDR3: CASTNGQGYQETQYF; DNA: TGTGCCAGCACCAATGGCCAGGGATACCAAGAGACCCAGTACTTC
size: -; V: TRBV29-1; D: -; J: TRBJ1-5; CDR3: CSVGKSDQPQHF; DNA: TGCAGCGTGGGGAAGTCCGATCAGCCCCAGCATTTT
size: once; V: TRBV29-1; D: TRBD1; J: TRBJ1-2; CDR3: CSGQGGYGYTF; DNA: TGCAGCGGTCAGGGGGGCTATGGCTACACCTTC
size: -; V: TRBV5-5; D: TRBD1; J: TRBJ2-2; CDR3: CASSIRTGNTGELFF; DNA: TGTGCCAGCAGCATAAGGACAGGGAACACCGGGGAGCTGTTTTTT
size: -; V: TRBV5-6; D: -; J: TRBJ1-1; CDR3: CASSTRGRPNTEAFF; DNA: TGTGCCAGCAGCACCCGGGGCAGACCGAACACTGAAGCTTTCTTT
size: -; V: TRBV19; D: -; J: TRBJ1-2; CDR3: CASSIDRGDGYTF; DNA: TGTGCCAGTAGTATAGATCGGGGAGATGGCTACACCTTC
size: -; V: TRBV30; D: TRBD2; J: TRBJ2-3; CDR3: CACLVAGTDTQYF; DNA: TGTGCCTGCCTAGTAGCGGGGACAGATACGCAGTATTTT
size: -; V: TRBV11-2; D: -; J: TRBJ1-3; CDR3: CASSLSGTAGNTIYF; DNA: TGTGCCAGCAGCTTATCTGGTACGGCGGGAAACACCATATATTTT
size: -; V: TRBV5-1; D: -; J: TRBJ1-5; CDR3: CASSLEPGPQPQHF; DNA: TGCGCCAGCAGCTTGGAGCCTGGACCTCAGCCCCAGCATTTT
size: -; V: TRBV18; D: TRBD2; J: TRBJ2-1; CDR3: CASSPPLAGANEQFF; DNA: TGTGCCAGCTCACCACCCCTAGCGGGAGCTAATGAGCAGTTCTTC
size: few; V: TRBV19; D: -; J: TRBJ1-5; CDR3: CASSPRRVGQPQHF; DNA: TGTGCCAGTAGTCCCCGCAGGGTGGGTCAGCCCCAGCATTTT
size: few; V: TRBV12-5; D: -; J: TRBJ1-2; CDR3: CPQVYGYTF; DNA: TGTCCTCAGGTATATGGCTACACCTTC
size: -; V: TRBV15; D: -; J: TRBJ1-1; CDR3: CATSRDWSGNTEAFF; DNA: TGTGCCACCAGCAGAGATTGGAGCGGGAACACTGAAGCTTTCTTT
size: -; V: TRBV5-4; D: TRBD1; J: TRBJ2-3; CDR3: CASSSRRQGSDTQYF; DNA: TGTGCCAGCAGCTCTCGGAGACAGGGGTCAGATACGCAGTATTTT
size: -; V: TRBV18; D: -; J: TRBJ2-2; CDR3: CASSPVQGLNTGELFF; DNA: TGTGCCAGCTCACCGGTGCAGGGCTTGAACACCGGGGAGCTGTTTTTT
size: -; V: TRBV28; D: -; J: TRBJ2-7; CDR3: CASSRQVLSYEQYF; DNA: TGTGCCAGCAGCCGACAGGTCCTTTCCTACGAGCAGTACTTC
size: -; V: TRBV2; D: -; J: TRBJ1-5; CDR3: CASDRGSQPQHF; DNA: TGTGCCAGCGACCGGGGGAGTCAGCCCCAGCATTTT
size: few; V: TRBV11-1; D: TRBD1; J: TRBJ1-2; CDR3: CASSLGRTGSGYTF; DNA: TGTGCCAGCAGCTTAGGAAGGACAGGGAGTGGCTACACCTTC
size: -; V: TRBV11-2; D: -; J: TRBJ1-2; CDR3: CASSSPRGGGGYTF; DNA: TGTGCCAGCAGTTCCCCCCGGGGTGGCGGTGGCTACACCTTC
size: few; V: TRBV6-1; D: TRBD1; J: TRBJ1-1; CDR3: CATKLEGGATTEAFF; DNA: TGTGCCACCAAGTTGGAAGGGGGCGCGACCACTGAAGCTTTCTTT
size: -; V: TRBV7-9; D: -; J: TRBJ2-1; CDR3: CASSLSVKGSSYNEQFF; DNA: TGTGCCAGCAGCTTATCAGTAAAGGGGAGCTCCTACAATGAGCAGTTCTTC
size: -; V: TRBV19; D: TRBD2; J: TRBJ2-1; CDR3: CASTGLAGGEQFF; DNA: TGTGCCAGTACTGGACTAGCGGGCGGTGAGCAGTTCTTC
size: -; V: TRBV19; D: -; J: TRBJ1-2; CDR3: CASNSQGGLGYTF; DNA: TGTGCCAGTAATTCGCAGGGAGGACTCGGCTACACCTTC
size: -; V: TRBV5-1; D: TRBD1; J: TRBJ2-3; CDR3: CASSFPGQGGIFSTDTQYF; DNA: TGCGCCAGCAGCTTCCCGGGACAGGGGGGAATATTCAGCACAGATACGCAGTATTTT
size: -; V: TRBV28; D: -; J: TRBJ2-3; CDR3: CASSFAAGTGTQYF; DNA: TGTGCCAGCAGTTTCGCCGCGGGAACGGGTACGCAGTATTTT
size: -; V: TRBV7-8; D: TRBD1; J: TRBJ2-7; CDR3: CASSLALPGQGYEQYF; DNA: TGTGCCAGCAGCTTAGCCTTACCGGGACAGGGTTACGAGCAGTACTTC
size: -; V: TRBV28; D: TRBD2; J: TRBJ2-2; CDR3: CASSFGLYGRADTGELFF; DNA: TGTGCCAGCAGTTTCGGGCTATACGGGAGGGCCGACACCGGGGAGCTGTTTTTT
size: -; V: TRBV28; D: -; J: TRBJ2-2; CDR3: CASSFRGGGGELFF; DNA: TGTGCCAGCAGTTTCCGGGGTGGTGGCGGGGAGCTGTTTTTT
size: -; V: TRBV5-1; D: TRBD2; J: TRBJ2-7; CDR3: CASSLGLAGTYEQYF; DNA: TGCGCCAGCAGCTTGGGGCTAGCGGGGACCTACGAGCAGTACTTC
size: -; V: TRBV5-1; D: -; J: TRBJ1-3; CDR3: CASSQGSRGNTIYF; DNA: TGCGCCAGCTCCCAGGGGTCGAGGGGAAACACCATATATTTT
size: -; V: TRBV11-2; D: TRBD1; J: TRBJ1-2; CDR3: CASSSILARTGDGYTF; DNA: TGTGCCAGCAGCTCCATTTTAGCCCGGACAGGGGACGGCTACACCTTC
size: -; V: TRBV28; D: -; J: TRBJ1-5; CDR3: CASRRDSSNQPQHF; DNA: TGTGCCAGCAGGCGAGACAGTAGCAATCAGCCCCAGCATTTT
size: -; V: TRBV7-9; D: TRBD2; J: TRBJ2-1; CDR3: CASSLEVLAGSYNEQFF; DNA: TGTGCCAGCAGCTTAGAAGTGCTAGCGGGGTCCTACAATGAGCAGTTCTTC
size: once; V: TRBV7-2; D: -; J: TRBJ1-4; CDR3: CASSLVSQMTEKLFF; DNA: TGTGCCAGCAGCTTAGTAAGCCAGATGACGGAAAAACTGTTTTTT
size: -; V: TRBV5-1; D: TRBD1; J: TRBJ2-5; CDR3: CASSSNRGIAVQETQYF; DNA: TGCGCCAGCAGCTCGAACAGGGGGATAGCGGTCCAAGAGACCCAGTACTTC
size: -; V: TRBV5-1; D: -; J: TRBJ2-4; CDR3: CASSSGDLGKNIQYF; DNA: TGCGCCAGCAGCTCGGGTGACTTAGGGAAAAACATTCAGTACTTC
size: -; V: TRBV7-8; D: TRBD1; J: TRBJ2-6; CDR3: CASGNRGSAGANVLTF; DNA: TGTGCCAGCGGGAACAGGGGGTCGGCTGGGGCCAACGTCCTGACTTTC
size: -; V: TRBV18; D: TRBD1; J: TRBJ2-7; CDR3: CASSQGQAAYEQYF; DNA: TGTGCCAGCTCACAAGGACAGGCTGCCTACGAGCAGTACTTC
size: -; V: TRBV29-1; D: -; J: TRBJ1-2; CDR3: CSVEQGISRYGYTF; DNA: TGCAGCGTTGAACAGGGGATTTCTCGGTATGGCTACACCTTC
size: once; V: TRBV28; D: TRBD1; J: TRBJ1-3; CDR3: CASSEYGSTGWDTIYF; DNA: TGTGCCAGCAGTGAATACGGGTCGACAGGGTGGGACACCATATATTTT
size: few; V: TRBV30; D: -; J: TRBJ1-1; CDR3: CAWTKEGDTEAFF; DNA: TGTGCCTGGACGAAGGAGGGAGACACTGAAGCTTTCTTT
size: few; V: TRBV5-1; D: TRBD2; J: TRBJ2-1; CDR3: CASSHSSSGRVGVRTYNEQFF; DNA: TGCGCCAGCAGCCATTCCTCTAGCGGGAGGGTAGGGGTACGAACCTACAATGAGCAGTTCTTC